Each of the 24 T cell receptor beta chains below was sequenced from the same sample in a study of blood T cells in healthy people across ages. It was with a sample-barcoded 5' primer and a J-beta primer mix that a second PCR of roughly 6 to 11 cycles was run. TCRdb used MiXCR to reprocess the 5' RACE reads, holding one entry per CDR3 protein. Counted here are roughly 1,800,000 distinct CDR3 sequences, 40% to 55% occurring once; the ten biggest clones make up around 2.1%. Sequencing was carried out using blood. These TCRs come from a woman aged 40 to 49 in good health.

The chain joins TRBV7-9 to TRBJ2-1; TRBD1 matches at 7 bases. V lost 0 bases and J lost 4; bases outside the gene matches: 6. CDR1 and CDR2 (germline): SEHNR, FQNEAQ (reference sequence). CDR3 length: 16 residues. The CDR3 region has the DNA TGTGCCAGCAGCTTAGCGTCTAGGGGGCAGTACAATGAGCAGTTCTTC. It specifies CASSLASRGQYNEQFF.

This clonotype has a handful of counts. The CDR3: CASRHNQRTSGTDTQYF. The CDR3 DNA follows: TGTGCCAGCAGGCATAACCAACGGACTAGCGGCACAGATACGCAGTATTTT. V gene TRBV12-3 or TRBV12-4 combines with J gene TRBJ2-3, with 9 bases fitting TRBD2. V lost 6 bases, J lost 1 base, and 11 bases stayed unmatched. The CDR3 sequence is 17 residues long.

This clonotype was counted only a few times. The chain is built from TRBV14 and TRBJ2-7; TRBD2 aligns across 14 bases. The CDR3 runs 16 residues. V trimming: 4 bases; J trimming: 4 bases; junction bases outside the gene matches: 6. The V gene's germline CDR1 is SGHDN and CDR2 FVKESK. CDR3 in amino acids: CASSRTSGGLYYEQYF. For the CDR3, the DNA is TGTGCCAGCAGCCGGACTAGCGGGGGGCTGTATTACGAGCAGTACTTC.

The chain uses TRBV6-6 and TRBJ1-1, with TRBD1 matching over 8 bases. Per the germline V gene, CDR1 is MNHNY and CDR2 is SVGAGI (reference sequence). This CDR3 contains 16 residues. V trimming: 5 bases; J trimming: 6 bases; junction bases outside the gene matches: 14. CDR3 nucleotides: TGTGCCAGCAGTGACCGTCGGGCAGGGGGCGCGGCTGAAGCTTTCTTT. Translation gives CASSDRRAGGAAEAFF.

The chain links TRBV4-2 to TRBJ2-3; 10 bases fit TRBD2. CDR1 is LGHNA, CDR2 YNFKEQ, per germline. CDR3 length: 16 amino acids. V trimming: 0 bases; J trimming: 6 bases; junction bases outside the gene matches: 6. CDR3 amino acids: CASSQESGGAGDTQYF. In nucleotides, the CDR3 is TGTGCCAGCAGCCAAGAGAGCGGGGGGGCTGGGGATACGCAGTATTTT.

Concerning this clonotype itself: One junction end disagrees with the germline gene, perhaps due to a read error. The V and J genes are TRBV25-1 and TRBJ2-1; 9 bases map to TRBD1. The CDR3 covers 17 residues. The V gene's germline CDR1 is MGHDK and CDR2 SYGVNS. CDR3 DNA: TGTGCCGGCAGTGGCTACCCCGGGACAGGGAGTAATGATGAGCAGTTCTTC. It specifies CAGSGYPGTGSNDEQFF.

This sequence joins TRBV7-3 and TRBJ2-1; tentatively, D is TRBD2 (5 bases). Trimming cost V 3 bases and J 5 bases, with 8 bases left between them. Germline loops: CDR1 SGHTA, CDR2 FQGTGA. The CDR3 sequence is 13 residues long. This chain's CDR3 is CASSFSGDNEQFF. CDR3 sequence (DNA): TGTGCCAGCAGCTTTTCCGGGGACAATGAGCAGTTCTTC.

This clonotype was seen more than once but under ten times. The chain recombines TRBV12-3 or TRBV12-4 with TRBJ2-5; tentatively, D is TRBD2 (5 bases). Trimming removed 4 bases from V and 7 bases from J, with 25 bases in between. This CDR3 contains 17 residues. In DNA, the CDR3 is TGTGCCAGCAGTTCCCCCGTGGGCGGAGAAGACGCGGGGACCCAGTACTTC. Translated: CASSSPVGGEDAGTQYF.

The chain employs TRBV7-9 and TRBJ2-1, with TRBD2 as a possible D gene (5 bases). This CDR3 has 16 residues. The V end lost 5 bases, the J end lost 0 bases, and 14 bases lay between the germline ends. Germline V gives CDR1 SEHNR, CDR2 FQNEAQ (reference sequence). The CDR3 here is CASSGGRRSSYNEQFF. The CDR3 DNA follows: TGTGCCAGCAGCGGCGGACGGAGGAGCTCCTACAATGAGCAGTTCTTC.

The chain couples TRBV6-5 to TRBJ2-3; D not resolved. V was shortened by 5 bases and J by 9 bases, with 12 bases between the two germline ends. Looked up from germline, CDR1 is MNHEY and CDR2 is SVGAGI. This CDR3 region has 12 residues. CDR3 in amino acids: CASSNPGSTQYF. The DNA for the CDR3 is TGTGCCAGCAGTAACCCCGGGTCCACGCAGTATTTT.

This clonotype was observed a handful of times. This chain links TRBV6-6 with TRBJ1-1; D is ambiguous. Trimming took off 8 bases at V and 2 bases at J, with 6 bases between the two ends. This CDR3 contains 11 residues. Germline CDR1 and CDR2: MNHNY and SVGAGI (reference sequence). The CDR3 DNA reads as TGTGCCAGCCGGGATAACACTGAAGCTTTCTTT. Amino acids: CASRDNTEAFF.

The chain carries TRBV4-2 and TRBJ2-1, with D possibly matching TRBD1 (8 bases). In germline, CDR1 is LGHNA, CDR2 YNFKEQ. Trimming took off 8 bases at V and 6 bases at J, with 14 bases between the two ends. This CDR3 is built from 13 residues. The CDR3 protein is CASLQGGGNEQFF. DNA of the CDR3: TGTGCCAGCCTACAGGGGGGGGGCAATGAGCAGTTCTTC.

The chain links TRBV18 to TRBJ2-5; D unresolved. The CDR3 consists of 13 residues. CDR1 is KGHSH, CDR2 LQKENI, per germline. Deletions cut 1 base from V and 5 bases from J, with 8 bases between. The CDR3 nucleotides read TGTGCCAGCTCACCACAAAAAGTGGAGACCCAGTACTTC. Translation: CASSPQKVETQYF.

In regard to this clonotype: Mismatch with germline at one junction end may stem from a read error. The V call is TRBV15, the J call TRBJ1-5; 9 nucleotides align to TRBD1. The CDR3 has 15 residues. Germline values: CDR1 LNHNV, CDR2 YYDKDF (reference sequence). DNA of the CDR3: TGTGCCACCAAATTCGGGGGACAGGGAGGACAGCCCCTGCATTTT. Protein product: CATKFGGQGGQPLHF.

This clonotype was observed a single time. The J gene is TRBJ1-5, the V gene TRBV27; tentatively, D is TRBD1 (5 bases). Per germline, CDR1 MNHEY and CDR2 SMNVEV (reference sequence). The CDR3 totals 14 residues. The V gene lost 4 bases and the J gene lost 6 bases, with 13 bases spanning the gap. CDR3 protein: CASSSLRGGQPQHF. In DNA form, the CDR3 reads TGTGCCAGCAGTTCCCTCCGGGGCGGTCAGCCCCAGCATTTT.

V gene TRBV7-9 combines with J gene TRBJ2-5; possible D gene TRBD2, 5 bases. Per germline, CDR1 SEHNR and CDR2 FQNEAQ (reference sequence). V was pared by 4 bases and J by 4 bases, with 19 bases between. This CDR3 comprises 16 residues. As DNA, the CDR3 is TGTGCCAGCAGCTCGCCCCGCGGCCCTCGGGGAGAGACCCAGTACTTC. Protein sequence: CASSSPRGPRGETQYF.

The gene calls are TRBV11-3 and TRBJ2-3, with D maybe TRBD1 (6 bases). This CDR3 has 15 amino acids. The germline V and J ends were trimmed by 0 bases and 5 bases, with 12 bases remaining between them. In germline, CDR1 is SGHNT, CDR2 YENEEA. The CDR3 DNA follows: TGTGCCAGCAGCTTAGAGTGGGGGCCGGTAGATACGCAGTATTTT. It yields the protein CASSLEWGPVDTQYF.

V usage is TRBV6-2 or TRBV6-3 and J usage is TRBJ2-5; the D gene is possibly TRBD1 (6 bases). The CDR3 is 13 amino acids. Germline loops: CDR1 MNHEY, CDR2 SVGEGT. Trimming removed 7 bases from V and 4 bases from J, with 13 bases in between. The CDR3: CASTTHRAETQYF. CDR3 sequence (DNA): TGTGCCAGCACCACACACAGGGCAGAGACCCAGTACTTC.

This clonotype was seen only a few times. This chain uses TRBV28 with TRBJ1-2; the D is unclear. The CDR3 loop spans 12 amino acids. Per the germline V gene, CDR1 is MDHEN and CDR2 is SYDVKM. Deletions cut 5 bases from V and 4 bases from J, with 8 bases between. DNA for the CDR3: TGTGCCAGCAGTAAGTCCACCTATGGCTACACCTTC. Translation gives CASSKSTYGYTF.

This clonotype turned up a few times. V and J are TRBV3-1 and TRBJ1-2; TRBD1 matches at 9 bases. The CDR3 is made up of 15 amino acids. CDR1 is LGHDT, CDR2 YNNKEL, per germline (reference sequence). V lost 2 bases, J lost 7 bases, and 8 bases stayed unmatched. CDR3 sequence (DNA): TGTGCCAGCAGCCAAACGGACAGGGGAGAGGGTGGCTACACCTTC. Protein: CASSQTDRGEGGYTF.

In this sample, this clonotype turned up a few times. This rearrangement joins TRBV6-5 to TRBJ2-1, with D tentatively TRBD2 (6 bases). The V gene's germline CDR1 is MNHEY and CDR2 SVGAGI. Deletions cut 0 bases from V and 3 bases from J, with 15 bases between. The CDR3 contains 17 residues. The CDR3 here is CASSYSAGTASYNEQFF. The CDR3 coding sequence is TGTGCCAGCAGTTACTCTGCCGGGACTGCAAGCTACAATGAGCAGTTCTTC.

The genes are TRBV6-5 and TRBJ2-1, with 7 bases aligning to TRBD2. Germline V lookup: CDR1 MNHEY, CDR2 SVGAGI. The ends lost 7 bases at V and 10 bases at J; junction bases unmatched: 10. CDR3 length: 13 residues. CDR3 sequence (DNA): TGTGCCAGCATGGAGACTAGCAGGAGGGAGCAGTTCTTC. This encodes CASMETSRREQFF.

The chain joins TRBV3-1 to TRBJ2-1; possibly TRBD1 or TRBD2 for D (5 bases each). Trimming cost V 3 bases and J 9 bases, with 12 bases left between them. The germline V gene has CDR1 LGHDT and CDR2 YNNKEL (reference sequence). The CDR3 runs to 13 residues. CDR3 loop: CASSHSRGGEQFF. The CDR3 DNA follows: TGTGCCAGCAGCCATTCCCGGGGCGGTGAGCAGTTCTTC.

This clonotype came up a few times. The V call is TRBV12-3 or TRBV12-4, the J call TRBJ2-6; D not resolved. This CDR3 is built from 16 residues. The V gene lost 0 bases and the J gene lost 1 base, with 7 bases spanning the gap. CDR3 amino acids: CASSLAPRSGANVLTF. Here the CDR3 DNA reads TGTGCCAGCAGTTTAGCGCCAAGGTCTGGGGCCAACGTCCTGACTTTC.